The next 25 T cell receptor beta chains were all read from a single sample in a study of T cells after yellow fever vaccination. TCRdb processed the 5' RACE reads anew with MiXCR; each CDR3 protein has one entry. Here the sample spans 300,000 to 450,000 distinct CDR3 sequences, 7% to 10% being singletons. The source was PBMCs, collected more than 35 days after the first yellow fever vaccination. These receptors came from a man younger than 30 who received the YFV17D yellow fever vaccine.

This clonotype has just a few counts. This chain uses TRBV6-1 with TRBJ1-4, with D tentatively TRBD1 (5 bases). Trimming removed 3 bases at V and 7 bases at J, with 12 bases between. Germline CDR1 is MNHNS and CDR2 is SASEGT. CDR3 size: 14 residues. The CDR3 DNA is TGTGCCAGCAGTGACAGGGCCTCCATTGAAAAACTGTTTTTT. Encoded protein: CASSDRASIEKLFF.

This clonotype was observed a few times. The chain recombines TRBV4-3 with TRBJ2-1; 8 bases map to TRBD1. This CDR3 region has 15 residues. J gave up 0 bases and V 5 bases, and 3 bases lay outside the gene matches. The germline V gene encodes CDR1 LGHNA and CDR2 YSLEER. CDR3 DNA sequence: TGCGCCAGCAGCTTGGACAGGGACTCCTACAATGAGCAGTTCTTC. This gives the protein CASSLDRDSYNEQFF.

This clonotype was found a few times. V usage is TRBV5-1 and J usage is TRBJ1-1; 10 nucleotides line up with TRBD1. This CDR3 has 15 amino acids. From germline, CDR1 is SGHRS and CDR2 YFSETQ. V was pared by 0 bases and J by 5 bases, with 4 bases of the junction left unmatched. For the CDR3, the DNA is TGCGCCAGCAGCTTGGAGGGACAGGGGACGACTGAAGCTTTCTTT. It is translated as CASSLEGQGTTEAFF.

This clonotype was observed a single time. This chain uses TRBV13 with TRBJ2-3; no definite D call. The CDR3 totals 12 residues. CDR1 PRHDT and CDR2 FYEKMQ come from the germline V gene (reference sequence). With 1 base removed from V and 6 bases from J, the gap between germline ends came to 5 bases. CDR3 amino acids: CASSLEQDTQYF. The CDR3 DNA sequence: TGTGCCAGCAGCTTAGAGCAGGATACGCAGTATTTT.

V is TRBV12-3 or TRBV12-4 and J is TRBJ1-4; no firm D call. The CDR3 sequence is 17 residues long. The V end was cut by 1 base, the J end by 7 bases, with 19 bases between. The CDR3: CASSLGPLSGLSEKLFF. The CDR3 bases are TGTGCCAGCAGTTTAGGCCCATTGTCAGGATTGTCTGAAAAACTGTTTTTT.

This clonotype was found a few times. This chain links TRBV7-8 with TRBJ2-1; 11 bases fit TRBD2. This CDR3 spans 17 amino acids. Germline V gene lookup returns CDR1 SGHVS and CDR2 FQNEAQ. Trimming took 5 bases from V and 7 from J; bases not matched to a gene: 13. The CDR3 protein is CASSPIAGGPIVNEQFF. DNA of the CDR3: TGTGCCAGCAGCCCAATAGCGGGGGGGCCGATAGTTAATGAGCAGTTCTTC.

The chain recombines TRBV4-3 with TRBJ2-2, with D possibly matching TRBD2 (6 bases). Germline CDR1 reads LGHNA; CDR2 reads YSLEER. This CDR3 region has 14 residues. V lost 0 bases and J 5 bases, leaving 7 bases between the germline ends. CDR3 sequence reads: CASSQEEGTGELFF. CDR3 DNA sequence: TGCGCCAGCAGCCAAGAGGAGGGAACCGGGGAGCTGTTTTTT.

In nucleotides, the CDR3 is TGTGCCAGCAGCCCCTCGGGACAGGGGGTAGTTGGAACTAATGAAAAACTGTTTTTT. It translates to CASSPSGQGVVGTNEKLFF. The rearrangement uses TRBV12-3 or TRBV12-4 and TRBJ1-4, with 11 nucleotides matching TRBD1. With V trimmed by 6 bases and J by 1 base, 13 bases remained unmatched. CDR3 length equals 19 residues.

This rearrangement joins TRBV12-3 or TRBV12-4 to TRBJ2-7; 7 bases align to TRBD1. V was pared by 3 bases and J by 13 bases, with 9 bases of the junction left unmatched. This CDR3 comprises 12 residues. The CDR3 loop reads CASSFSGTAKYF. The CDR3 bases are TGTGCCAGCAGTTTTTCAGGGACAGCTAAATACTTC.

This chain links TRBV4-1 with TRBJ2-1, with D maybe TRBD2 (5 bases). The CDR3 has 15 residues. V was pared by 2 bases and J by 8 bases, with 16 bases between. Germline lookup yields CDR1 MGHRA and CDR2 YSYEKL. CDR3 in amino acids: CASSQRELGSDEQFF. CDR3 nucleotides: TGCGCCAGCAGCCAAAGGGAGCTAGGGAGCGATGAGCAGTTCTTC.

The V gene is TRBV2, the J gene TRBJ1-2; no clear D. The ends were cut back, 4 bases at V and 8 bases at J, with 11 bases in the middle. Germline loops: CDR1 SNHLY, CDR2 FYNNEI. This CDR3 has 12 residues. The CDR3 nucleotides are TGTGCCAGCAGTGCCAATGAGGAGGGCTACACCTTC. It translates to CASSANEEGYTF.

The chain couples TRBV12-3 or TRBV12-4 to TRBJ1-4; 8 nucleotides agree with TRBD1. The CDR3 loop spans 15 amino acids. Losses at the gene ends were 5 bases for V and 5 bases for J; bases not matched to a gene: 7. CDR3 bases: TGTGCCAGCAGTCCCCGACAGGGGAGGAATGAAAAACTGTTTTTT. It codes for CASSPRQGRNEKLFF.

This clonotype has only a few counts. The rearrangement joins TRBV7-8 to TRBJ1-4, with D possibly TRBD1 on 6 matching bases. Germline CDR1 and CDR2: SGHVS and FQNEAQ. This CDR3 contains 15 residues. V was cut by 6 bases and J by 2 bases, with 13 bases left in between. This CDR3 reads CASRQTGSTNEKLFF. The CDR3 DNA reads TGTGCCAGCAGACAAACAGGGTCTACTAATGAAAAACTGTTTTTT.

The genes are TRBV5-1 and TRBJ2-1; D is undetermined. The CDR3 is made up of 13 amino acids. Germline V gene data show CDR1 as SGHRS and CDR2 as YFSETQ. The V gene lost 4 bases and the J gene lost 5 bases, with 10 bases spanning the gap. The CDR3 sequence is CASSGVGHNEQFF. Here the CDR3 DNA reads TGCGCCAGCAGCGGGGTTGGACACAATGAGCAGTTCTTC.

This clonotype has just a few counts. V is TRBV25-1 and J is TRBJ2-5, with 12 bases lining up with TRBD1. This CDR3 spans 16 amino acids. Per the germline V gene, CDR1 is MGHDK and CDR2 is SYGVNS. Unmatched junction bases numbered 6, after V lost 3 bases and J lost 4 bases. CDR3 loop: CASSEWGTGGGETQYF. CDR3 coding DNA: TGTGCCAGCAGTGAGTGGGGGACAGGGGGCGGAGAGACCCAGTACTTC.

This clonotype was seen at least ten times. This chain links TRBV7-2 with TRBJ1-1; no firm D call. Trimming removed 3 bases from V and 1 base from J, with 9 bases in between. Germline CDR1 reads SGHTA; CDR2 reads FQGNSA. The CDR3 has 14 amino acids. The CDR3 region has the DNA TGTGCCAGCAGCTTTTGGGGAACGAACACTGAAGCTTTCTTT. This encodes CASSFWGTNTEAFF.

This clonotype was observed at least ten times. The rearrangement joins TRBV3-1 to TRBJ2-4; 7 bases are a match to TRBD1. CDR1 and CDR2 from the germline V gene are LGHDT and YNNKEL (reference sequence). This CDR3 region has 14 residues. V lost 6 bases to trimming and J lost 3 bases; unmatched junction nucleotides: 5. This CDR3 is CASRLQGSKNIQYF. The CDR3 DNA reads as TGTGCCAGCAGGCTACAGGGGAGCAAAAACATTCAGTACTTC.

The chain carries TRBV27 and TRBJ1-2, with TRBD1 identical over 7 bases. Germline V gene sequence: CDR1 MNHEY, CDR2 SMNVEV (reference sequence). The CDR3 extends over 13 amino acids. Trimming at V came to 6 bases and at J to 4 bases, leaving 5 bases not matched to a gene. CDR3 nucleotide sequence: TGTGCCAGCAGAGACAGGGCGGGCTATGGCTACACCTTC. Translating it yields CASRDRAGYGYTF.

The sample holds many counts of this clonotype. The J gene is TRBJ2-5, the V gene TRBV7-2, with 10 bases identical to TRBD2. The CDR3 length is 14 residues. V shed 4 bases and J 4 bases; nucleotides not matched to a gene: 3. CDR1 SGHTA and CDR2 FQGNSA come from the germline V gene. CDR3: CASSSGLALETQYF. The DNA for the CDR3 is TGTGCCAGCAGCTCGGGACTAGCGTTAGAGACCCAGTACTTC.

This clonotype has just a few counts. The chain links TRBV7-3 to TRBJ1-2; perhaps TRBD1 as D (6 bases). The CDR3 is made up of 14 amino acids. Trimming took 8 bases from V and 8 from J, leaving 21 bases between them. From germline, CDR1 is SGHTA and CDR2 FQGTGA. CDR3 amino acids: CASSEGAGAKGYTF. CDR3 DNA: TGTGCCAGCTCCGAAGGGGCAGGGGCAAAAGGCTACACCTTC.

At least ten counts were recorded for this clonotype. V usage is TRBV29-1 and J usage is TRBJ2-1, with 13 nucleotides matching TRBD2. The CDR3 is 13 amino acids. J was trimmed by 8 bases and V by 6 bases; bases with no gene match: 4. CDR1 and CDR2 from the germline V gene are SQVTM and ANQGSEA. The CDR3, as DNA: TGCAGCGTGGGGACTAGCGGGGCCGATGAGCAGTTCTTC. It is translated as CSVGTSGADEQFF.

The chain joins TRBV5-1 to TRBJ2-2, with TRBD1 as a possible D gene (6 bases). The germline gives CDR1 SGHRS, CDR2 YFSETQ. CDR3 size: 15 residues. The ends were cut back, 3 bases at V and 0 bases at J, with 9 bases in the middle. The CDR3 here is CASSSDRSNTGELFF. CDR3 DNA: TGCGCCAGCAGCTCAGACAGGTCGAACACCGGGGAGCTGTTTTTT.

This clonotype was counted between two and nine times. V gene TRBV28 combines with J gene TRBJ2-1; D possibly corresponds to TRBD2 (7 bases). Looked up from germline, CDR1 is MDHEN and CDR2 is SYDVKM. The CDR3 is 13 amino acids. Trimming removed 2 bases from V and 8 bases from J, with 10 bases in between. The CDR3 DNA is TGTGCCAGCAGTTTAATAGGGGGGGATGAGCAGTTCTTC. Protein sequence: CASSLIGGDEQFF. The whole variable domain, remainder taken from reference TRBV28 and TRBJ2-1, is DVKVTQSSRYLVKRTGEKVFLECVQDMDHENMFWYRQDPGLGLRLIYFSYDVKMKEKGDIPEGYSVSREKKERFSLILESASTNQTSMYLCASSLIGGDEQFFGPGTRLTVL.

In this sample, this clonotype turned up many times. The genes are TRBV7-9 and TRBJ1-2; D remains unclear. The V gene lost 1 base and the J gene lost 8 bases, with 11 bases spanning the gap. The length of the CDR3 is 13 residues. Germline values: CDR1 SEHNR, CDR2 FQNEAQ (reference sequence). In DNA form, the CDR3 reads TGTGCCAGCAGCTTAGATGGGTTTCGCGGCTACACCTTC. This gives the protein CASSLDGFRGYTF.

The gene calls are TRBV6-6 and TRBJ2-7, with D perhaps assigned TRBD1 or TRBD2 (5 bases each). The CDR3 is 12 amino acids. V was cut by 0 bases and J by 6 bases, with 6 bases left in between. In germline, CDR1 is MNHNY, CDR2 SVGAGI (reference sequence). The CDR3 coding sequence is TGTGCCAGCAGTTACTCGAGGGGCGAGCAGTACGTC. Translating it yields CASSYSRGEQYV.